The T cell receptor beta chain described here comes from a study of beta chain features in type 1 diabetes (dated by TCRdb to the late 2010s). Notes on the research overall: Mean age, gender distribution, total cell number and subset yield did not differ between patients and healthy donors. A total of about 100 million sorted cells were examined across all samples, and RNA yield correlated strongly with the number of cells per subset. Regulatory and stem cell-like memory subsets were obtained from only 8 patients and roughly 8 healthy donors, while naive and central memory subsets were obtained from all 28 donors. The study compared TCRB repertoires of sorted circulating CD4+ T cell subsets between recently diagnosed type 1 diabetes patients and matched healthy donors. Results the study describes overall, beyond this receptor: The naive, central memory and regulatory TCRB repertoires appeared to resemble one another more closely among patients than among healthy donors. Type 1 diabetes patients showed a moderate but significant shortening of TCRB CDR3 length in all four CD4+ subsets. Because the HLA sub-analyses included only small numbers of individuals, any influence of HLA type on TCRB rearrangement was left unresolved. Shorter templates might be favored by PCR, yet because patient and control samples were amplified and corrected together, any such skew would affect both groups equally. At VDJ recombination sites, patients with type 1 diabetes made fewer insertions and deleted more nucleotides, a pattern implying thymic rearrangement abnormalities. Because cDNA was sequenced instead of genomic DNA, highly expressing activated cells could be over-represented, though the groups showed no difference in activation or CD3 levels.

This clone occurred a few times. Its antigen specificity is not known. No base quality information exists; no much larger clone differs at one position. CDR1 and CDR2, per the germline V gene, are SGDLS and YYNGEE. Germline trimming amounts to 0 bases on V and 19 bases on J, with 8 as the count of junction bases outside the gene matches. The CDR3 starts with the cysteine, ends with the phenylalanine, and has 13 residues. CDR3 DNA only is kept here, 39 bases in frame from base 1. A single peripheral blood draw of about 116 mL on average was collected from each donor into heparinised tubes. A BD FACSAria II and a panel including CD45RO, CCR7, CD25, CD127, CD95 and CD27 were used to sort naive, central memory, regulatory and stem cell-like memory CD4+ T cells. All sorted populations exceeded 95% purity. Right away, PBMCs were isolated by Lymphoprep density gradient centrifugation and were stained directly, with no culture step. So that batch effects would be minimized, each experiment stained and sorted samples in pairs, pairing one healthy donor with one patient.

The entire isolated RNA was reverse transcribed using the High Capacity cDNA Reverse Transcription Kit, and thus expressed TCRB transcripts were sequenced. Deep immunoSEQ sequencing was applied to naive, central memory and regulatory T cell samples, giving an average of roughly 3.5 million total reads per sample. After sorted cells were lysed in RLT buffer, RNA was extracted with DNase-treated RNeasy Micro or Mini kits, with the choice depending on cell number. To prevent cross-contamination, each cell subset was processed individually, whereas patient and healthy donor samples were processed jointly. TCRB sequences were amplified from cDNA with the immunoSEQ multiplex PCR, producing 87-bp fragments spanning the CDR3 region. Sequencing of the amplicons was performed on the Illumina HiSeq platform. In the authors' own workflow: Synthetic template baselines were used to correct PCR bias computationally, reads within Hamming distance 2 were collapsed together, and singletons that could not be merged were discarded. Reads were aligned to IMGT to assign V, D and J genes, CDR3 length, and insertions or deletions at six rearrangement sites. Clonotype counts were normalized to sorted cell number within each subset before computing true diversity and Gini coefficients with the tcR R package. The overlap coefficient, calculated on TCRB nucleotide sequences, was used to measure repertoire sharing. Out-of-frame TCRB sequences from naive cells were analyzed to stand in for the pre-selection repertoire. The table was pulled from immuneACCESS by TCRdb, which kept in-frame rearrangements only. Such tables lose some clones; where checked, under half of the loss comes from unresolved V genes, and the rest has no known cause. Clone size and the V and J calls come from that table; the DNA yielded D and trimming. The sample table contains approximately 470,000 clones; only one count was recorded for 30% of them. The ten largest clones represent around 0.065% of the sample.

The sample was naive CD4+ T cells from blood. This sample's cell subset or site label indicates: true naive CD4+ T cells. This sequence originates from a man aged 18 to 30 in good health. The chain couples TRBV9 to TRBJ1-6, and 9 junction bases match TRBD1. DNA sequence: TGTGCCAGCAGCGTAGACCCCGGGACAGGGCAACACTTT. It translates to CASSVDPGTGQHF.